This T cell receptor beta chain derives from a study of control samples from healthy donors and cancer patients. The repertoire was sequenced with immunoSEQ multiplex PCR; TCRdb's copy has only in-frame clones and lacks some. This sample has about 150,000 clones, with around 94% found just once. Per the germline V gene, CDR1 is LGHNA and CDR2 is YNFKEQ. V gave up 1 base and J gave up 4 bases, with 13 bases separating them. The CDR3 extends over 15 amino acids. This chain links TRBV4-2 with TRBJ1-1; possibly TRBD1 for D (6 bases). Sequences were obtained from blood. The sequence was collected from a woman aged 18-29 years in good health. The CDR3 loop reads CASSQGAPGVTEAFF. The CDR3 nucleotides are TGTGCCAGCAGCCAAGGGGCCCCAGGGGTCACTGAAGCTTTCTTT.